Presented here are 28 T cell receptor beta chains from one specimen sequenced in a study of blood T cell repertoires in COVID-19. The repertoire was sequenced with immunoSEQ multiplex PCR; TCRdb's copy has only in-frame clones and lacks some. The table includes under 200,000 clones, 88% detected once. The sequenced sample consisted of peripheral blood. Source of these receptors: a man between 45 and 60 years old who had recovered from COVID-19.

The chain has TRBV6-1 and TRBJ1-5; TRBD1 aligns across 7 bases. The trim removed 0 bases at V and 5 bases at J, leaving 4 bases unmatched. CDR1 and CDR2 (germline): MNHNS, SASEGT. The CDR3 is made up of 15 amino acids. CDR3 DNA sequence: TGTGCCAGCAGTGAAGCAGGGGGCCGGGATCAGCCCCAGCATTTT. This codes for CASSEAGGRDQPQHF.

The chain combines TRBV28 with TRBJ1-1, with a tentative D call TRBD1 (6 bases). Germline values: CDR1 MDHEN, CDR2 SYDVKM. The CDR3 has 14 residues. Trimming stripped 7 bases from V and 4 bases from J, with 16 bases between. Here the CDR3 reads CASTLHRASTEAFF. CDR3 nucleotide sequence: TGTGCCAGCACCTTACACAGGGCTAGCACTGAAGCTTTCTTT.

The chain couples TRBV12-3 or TRBV12-4 to TRBJ2-7, with TRBD2 matching over 9 bases. The CDR3 runs to 10 residues. In nucleotides, the CDR3 is TGTGAGCGGGGGGATCAAGGGCAGTACTTC. Translating it yields CERGDQGQYF.

The V call is TRBV2, the J call TRBJ1-5; tentatively, D is TRBD1 (5 bases). V was shortened by 1 base and J by 6 bases, with 13 bases between the two germline ends. CDR3 length: 15 amino acids. CDR1 is SNHLY, CDR2 FYNNEI, per germline. The CDR3 DNA reads as TGTGCCAGCAGTGAAGGACAGTTGGAGATTCAGCCCCAGCATTTT. Its protein product is CASSEGQLEIQPQHF.

V gene TRBV28 combines with J gene TRBJ1-5; 11 nucleotides agree with TRBD1. Germline V CDR1 and CDR2: MDHEN, SYDVKM. V lost 3 bases and J lost 6; bases outside the gene matches: 4. This CDR3 has 15 residues. CDR3: CASSLGGTGGQPQHF. CDR3 sequence (DNA): TGTGCCAGCAGTTTGGGGGGGACAGGGGGTCAGCCCCAGCATTTT.

The J gene is TRBJ2-7, the V gene TRBV28; unclear D gene. This CDR3 spans 13 amino acids. Looked up from germline, CDR1 is MDHEN and CDR2 is SYDVKM. V lost 5 bases and J 5 bases, leaving 13 bases between the germline ends. As DNA, the CDR3 is TGTGCCAGCAGTGCCCCACTAAACCACGAGCAGTACTTC. This sequence encodes CASSAPLNHEQYF.

This chain uses TRBV27 with TRBJ2-7; 7 bases are a match to TRBD1. The V gene end was trimmed by 5 bases and the J gene end by 2 bases; junction bases not matched to a gene: 9. The CDR3 is made up of 15 amino acids. Germline-derived CDR1 and CDR2 are MNHEY and SMNVEV (reference sequence). The CDR3 DNA sequence: TGTGCCAGCAGTCCCGGGACAGCTCGGGCCTACGAGCAGTACTTC. Amino acid sequence: CASSPGTARAYEQYF.

The chain carries TRBV28 and TRBJ1-3; no clear D gene. The CDR3 has 15 residues. V lost 4 bases and J lost 0, with 10 bases in between. Germline lookup yields CDR1 MDHEN and CDR2 SYDVKM. This CDR3 is CASSYDTSSGNTIYF. CDR3 sequence (DNA): TGTGCCAGCAGTTATGACACGAGCTCTGGAAACACCATATATTTT.

The chain is built from TRBV24-1 and TRBJ2-3; D is uncertain. Trimming took off 4 bases at V and 1 base at J, with 8 bases between the two ends. The CDR3 spans 14 residues. Germline lookup yields CDR1 KGHDR and CDR2 SFDVKD. CDR3 in amino acids: CATSDPSGTDTQYF. The CDR3 nucleotides are TGTGCCACCAGTGACCCTTCCGGCACAGATACGCAGTATTTT.

The CDR3 spells CASSSGQFGDTQYF. In nucleotides, the CDR3 is TGTGCCAGCAGCTCCGGACAGTTCGGGGATACGCAGTATTTT. The gene calls are TRBV5-4 and TRBJ2-3, with a possible D match to TRBD1 (6 bases). The CDR3 sequence is 14 residues long. Germline-derived CDR1 and CDR2 are SGHNT and YYREEE (reference sequence). V dropped 3 bases and J dropped 6 bases, with 14 bases sitting between them.

This sequence joins TRBV14 and TRBJ2-1; 11 bases map to TRBD2. The germline V gene has CDR1 SGHDN and CDR2 FVKESK. V lost 0 bases to trimming and J lost 0 bases; unmatched junction nucleotides: 7. CDR3 length: 19 residues. The CDR3 region is CASSQDKLAGGLSYNEQFF. CDR3 coding DNA: TGTGCCAGCAGCCAAGATAAGCTAGCGGGAGGCCTCTCCTACAATGAGCAGTTCTTC.

The rearrangement links TRBV10-3 to TRBJ2-1; tentative D call: TRBD2 (6 bases). Germline V gives CDR1 ENHRY, CDR2 SYGVKD. This CDR3 contains 15 residues. Deletions cut 5 bases from V and 8 bases from J, with 19 bases between. The CDR3 DNA follows: TGTGCCATCAGTAACGCCGGGGGAGCCTCGGATGAGCAGTTCTTC. Its protein product is CAISNAGGASDEQFF.

The gene calls are TRBV7-2 and TRBJ2-7; 7 bases are a match to TRBD2. With V trimmed by 5 bases and J by 3 bases, 7 bases remained unmatched. This CDR3 is built from 14 residues. Germline V gives CDR1 SGHTA, CDR2 FQGNSA. For the CDR3, the DNA is TGTGCCAGCAGCCCCCAAGCGGGGATCTACGAGCAGTACTTC. It specifies CASSPQAGIYEQYF.

The chain uses TRBV15 and TRBJ1-1; D may be TRBD1 (5 bases). The CDR3 is made up of 15 amino acids. CDR1 LNHNV and CDR2 YYDKDF come from the germline V gene (reference sequence). V lost 6 bases and J 4 bases, leaving 18 bases between the germline ends. CDR3 residues: CATSRKPQGGTEAFF. The CDR3 DNA reads as TGTGCCACCAGTCGTAAACCGCAGGGAGGCACTGAAGCTTTCTTT.

The chain carries TRBV12-3 or TRBV12-4 and TRBJ1-5, with D uncertain. This CDR3 spans 13 amino acids. The V gene lost 4 bases and the J gene lost 3 bases, with 7 bases spanning the gap. Here the CDR3 DNA reads TGTGCCAGCAGTTCACAGACCAATCAGCCCCAGCATTTT. Amino acids: CASSSQTNQPQHF.

The V and J genes are TRBV3-1 (or the pseudogene TRBV3-2) and TRBJ2-7, with 8 bases aligning to TRBD2. CDR1 is LGHDT and CDR2 is YNNKEL in the germline V gene (reference sequence). V dropped 4 bases and J dropped 7; count of bases not matched to a gene: 12. CDR3 length: 15 amino acids. The chain's CDR3 is CASSPPLGPGGEQYF. The DNA of the CDR3 is TGTGCCAGCAGCCCGCCTCTTGGTCCGGGAGGGGAGCAGTACTTC.

Only one count was recorded for this clone. V usage is TRBV7-9 and J usage is TRBJ1-2; TRBD1 matches at 10 bases. The CDR3 has 16 amino acids. Germline CDR1 is SEHNR and CDR2 is FQNEAQ (reference sequence). Trimming removed 5 bases from V and 1 base from J; junction bases left unmatched: 7. The CDR3 bases are TGTGCCAGCAGCCCGAGACAGGGGGCGGATAACTATGGCTACACCTTC. It yields the protein CASSPRQGADNYGYTF.

V gene TRBV5-1 combines with J gene TRBJ1-4; D possibly corresponds to TRBD1 (5 bases). Germline V gene data show CDR1 as SGHRS and CDR2 as YFSETQ. V dropped 0 bases and J dropped 3 bases, with 15 bases sitting between them. This CDR3 comprises 17 residues. This chain's CDR3 is CASSLDLRGGANEKLFF. The DNA of the CDR3 is TGCGCCAGCAGCTTGGATCTCCGGGGGGGTGCTAATGAAAAACTGTTTTTT.

The genes are TRBV18 and TRBJ2-7; D is possibly TRBD1 (5 bases). The V and J ends lost 3 bases and 0 bases respectively, with 9 bases between them. This CDR3 is 14 amino acids long. CDR1 KGHSH and CDR2 LQKENI come from the germline V gene. The CDR3 sequence: CASSPRDSSYEQYF. CDR3 DNA: TGTGCCAGCTCACCTAGAGACAGCTCCTACGAGCAGTACTTC.

The chain employs TRBV4-3 and TRBJ2-7, with 8 bases fitting TRBD2. The V segment lost 4 bases and the J segment 0 bases; nucleotides outside the gene matches: 11. The CDR3 covers 17 residues. Germline assignment: CDR1 LGHNA and CDR2 YSLEER. The CDR3 sequence: CASSPSTAGGFSYEQYF. The DNA of the CDR3 is TGCGCCAGCAGCCCATCTACGGCGGGGGGCTTCTCCTACGAGCAGTACTTC.

The CDR3 loop is CASSVEETGLYNEQFF. CDR3 coding DNA: TGTGCCAGCAGCGTAGAAGAGACAGGTCTCTACAATGAGCAGTTCTTC. The rearrangement joins TRBV9 to TRBJ2-1; possibly TRBD1 for D (6 bases). The CDR3 runs to 16 residues. V was trimmed by 0 bases and J by 3 bases, leaving 13 bases between them. CDR1 SGDLS and CDR2 YYNGEE come from the germline V gene.

The rearrangement joins TRBV5-4 to TRBJ2-7; TRBD1 is a possible D gene (6 bases). The CDR3 is made up of 14 amino acids. The V end was cut by 4 bases, the J end by 5 bases, with 16 bases between. Germline loops: CDR1 SGHNT, CDR2 YYREEE (reference sequence). The CDR3: CASSPPRGSDEQYF. Here the CDR3 DNA reads TGTGCCAGCAGCCCGCCCAGGGGTTCGGACGAGCAGTACTTC. The full variable domain, rest sourced from reference TRBV5-4 and TRBJ2-7, is ETGVTQSPTHLIKTRGQQVTLRCSSQSGHNTVSWYQQALGQGPQFIFQYYREEENGRGNFPPRFSGLQFPNYSSELNVNALELDDSALYLCASSPPRGSDEQYFGPGTRLTVT.

This sequence joins TRBV7-7 and TRBJ2-1; D might be TRBD2 (6 bases). Germline assignment: CDR1 SSHAT and CDR2 FNYEAQ (reference sequence). The V end lost 5 bases, the J end lost 9 bases, and 14 bases lay between the germline ends. This CDR3 spans 13 amino acids. This chain's CDR3 is CASSRQLAGEQFF. In DNA form, the CDR3 reads TGTGCCAGCAGCCGCCAACTAGCCGGTGAGCAGTTCTTC.

In this sample, this clone turned up a few times. This chain joins TRBV2 and TRBJ1-1, with 7 bases matching TRBD1. CDR1 and CDR2 (germline): SNHLY, FYNNEI. The trim removed 8 bases at V and 3 bases at J, leaving 6 bases unmatched. CDR3 length: 13 amino acids. The CDR3 is CASGEQGYTEAFF. Written as DNA, the CDR3 is TGTGCCAGCGGAGAACAGGGGTACACTGAAGCTTTCTTT.

Only one count was recorded for this clone. The rearrangement links TRBV5-5 to TRBJ2-1; D is perhaps TRBD2 (5 bases). The V end lost 5 bases, the J end lost 6 bases, and 15 bases lay between the germline ends. The germline V gene has CDR1 SGHKS and CDR2 YYEKEE (reference sequence). The CDR3 spans 14 residues. The CDR3 DNA reads as TGTGCCAGCAGTCCGGGAACTCGCCCCAATGAGCAGTTCTTC. This gives the protein CASSPGTRPNEQFF. Based on the CDR3 plus reference TRBV5-5 and TRBJ2-1, the full variable domain is DAGVTQSPTHLIKTRGQQVTLRCSPISGHKSVSWYQQVLGQGPQFIFQYYEKEERGRGNFPDRFSARQFPNYSSELNVNALLLGDSALYLCASSPGTRPNEQFFGPGTRLTVL.

The V and J genes are TRBV3-1 (or the pseudogene TRBV3-2) and TRBJ2-3; 12 bases line up with TRBD2. V trimming: 0 bases; J trimming: 6 bases; junction bases outside the gene matches: 4. Germline CDR1 and CDR2: LGHDT and YNNKEL (reference sequence). The CDR3 is 16 residues long. CDR3: CASSQDTSGGRDTQYF. DNA of the CDR3: TGTGCCAGCAGCCAAGATACTAGCGGGGGGAGGGATACGCAGTATTTT.

In this sample, this clone turned up once. The rearrangement uses TRBV27 and TRBJ2-5, with TRBD2 as a possible D gene (6 bases). V lost 6 bases, J lost 1 base, and 21 bases lay in between. Germline V gene data show CDR1 as MNHEY and CDR2 as SMNVEV (reference sequence). This CDR3 has 17 amino acids. CDR3 protein: CASSRVAGPGVQETQYF. The CDR3 DNA reads as TGTGCCAGCAGCAGAGTGGCCGGTCCGGGGGTCCAAGAGACCCAGTACTTC.

This chain uses TRBV6-2 or TRBV6-3 with TRBJ2-7, with D tentatively TRBD1 (5 bases). V was trimmed by 7 bases and J by 5 bases, leaving 21 bases between them. Germline V gene data show CDR1 as MNHEY and CDR2 as SVGEGT. The CDR3 covers 15 residues. As DNA, the CDR3 is TGTGCCAGCAACCCCTCAGGGAAAGTTTTGCACGAGCAGTACTTC. As protein: CASNPSGKVLHEQYF.